This T cell receptor beta chain was retrieved from a study of T cell repertoires in aging, cancer and after chemotherapy. Broader study findings: Compared with age-matched healthy donors, untreated hematological or solid cancer patients showed higher blood TCR clonality.

In its sample, this clonotype was seen a few times. The antigen is not known. TRB rearrangements spanning V, D and J were amplified using mixed TRB-A/B primers. TCRdb fed the multiplex PCR reads into MiXCR, producing one record per CDR3 protein. The data show more than 1,500 distinct CDR3 sequences, around 25% seen once. Amplification of TCR beta used genomic DNA extracted from peripheral blood. CDR1 MNHEY and CDR2 SVGAGI come from the germline V gene. This CDR3 is 14 amino acids long. J was trimmed by 6 bases and V by 5 bases; bases with no gene match: 6. J is TRBJ2-4 and V is TRBV6-5; TRBD2 aligns across 8 bases. Sample: blood. This TCR was recovered from a human donor with a solid tumor. This CDR3 is CASSVRGGGNIQYF. CDR3 nucleotide sequence: TGTGCCAGCAGTGTTCGGGGGGGAGGAAACATTCAGTACTTC.